The sequence of this T cell receptor beta chain was determined in a study of blood T cell repertoires in COVID-19. Germline V gives CDR1 LGHNA, CDR2 YNFKEQ. V shed 0 bases and J shed 2 bases, with 11 bases lying between them. The CDR3 length is 15 residues. This clone was observed a handful of times. Clones were sequenced by immunoSEQ multiplex PCR, and TCRdb holds only the in-frame ones, with some missing. The sample gives about 140,000 clones, 81% of which show up once; more than 6.5% is in the top ten. The chain recombines TRBV4-2 with TRBJ2-7; D remains unclear. The origin of this receptor is a human donor in a cohort sampled during active COVID-19. Material: peripheral blood. DNA of the CDR3: TGTGCCAGCAGCCAAGATGTCAGTAACACCTACGAGCAGTACTTC. This gives the protein CASSQDVSNTYEQYF.